This T cell receptor (beta chain) is drawn from a study of graft-versus-host responses after intestinal transplantation. Looking at the study overall: In this cohort, recipients had multivisceral, liver-intestinal, or isolated intestinal transplants. Recipients across the board were started on anti-thymocyte globulin induction, then kept on tacrolimus and steroids for approximately three years.

Assay used: immunoSEQ multiplex PCR; TCRdb lists only in-frame clones, some missing. This sample carries roughly 90,000 clones, approximately 90% of them seen once, and the ten largest clones take approximately 0.3%. Trimming shortened V by 3 bases and J by 0 bases, and 18 bases separated the two germline ends. The length of the CDR3 is 18 residues. CDR1 MGHRA and CDR2 YSYEKL come from the germline V gene. This clone was recorded once. Its antigen is still unknown. This chain links TRBV4-1 with TRBJ1-3; D is uncertain. This material consisted of unstimulated CD4+ T cells sorted from spleen or lymph node cells, taken before transplant. This receptor was identified in a human donor who was the organ donor for an intestinal transplant. The CDR3 is CASSHSAHGQSSGNTIYF. Here the CDR3 DNA reads TGCGCCAGCAGCCACAGCGCGCACGGTCAGAGCTCTGGAAACACCATATATTTT.